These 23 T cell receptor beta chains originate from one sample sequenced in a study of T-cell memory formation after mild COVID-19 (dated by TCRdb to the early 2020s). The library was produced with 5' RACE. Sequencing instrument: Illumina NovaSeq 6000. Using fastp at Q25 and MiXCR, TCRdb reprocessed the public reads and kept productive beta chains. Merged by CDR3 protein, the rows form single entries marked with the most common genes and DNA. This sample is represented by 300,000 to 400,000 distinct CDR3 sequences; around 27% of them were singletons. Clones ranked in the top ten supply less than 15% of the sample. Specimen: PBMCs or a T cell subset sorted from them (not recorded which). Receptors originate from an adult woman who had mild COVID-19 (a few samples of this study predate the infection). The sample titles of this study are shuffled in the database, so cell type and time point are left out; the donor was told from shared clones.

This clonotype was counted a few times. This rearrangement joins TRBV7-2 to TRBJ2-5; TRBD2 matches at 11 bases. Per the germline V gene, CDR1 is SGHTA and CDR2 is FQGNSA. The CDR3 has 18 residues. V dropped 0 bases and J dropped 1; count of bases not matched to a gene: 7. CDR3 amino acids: CASSLATGTSGAQETQYF. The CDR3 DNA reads TGTGCCAGCAGCTTAGCGACGGGGACTAGCGGAGCCCAAGAGACCCAGTACTTC.

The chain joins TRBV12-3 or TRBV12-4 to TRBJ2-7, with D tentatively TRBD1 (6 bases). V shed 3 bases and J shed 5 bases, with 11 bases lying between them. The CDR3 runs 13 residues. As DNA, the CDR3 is TGTGCCAGCAGTTTGGGGGCCGGGGACGAGCAGTACTTC. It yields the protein CASSLGAGDEQYF.

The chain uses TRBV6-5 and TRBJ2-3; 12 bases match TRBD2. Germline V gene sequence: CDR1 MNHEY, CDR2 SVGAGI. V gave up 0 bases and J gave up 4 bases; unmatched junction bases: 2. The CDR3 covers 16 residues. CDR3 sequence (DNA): TGTGCCAGCAGTTACTCGGCTAGCGGGGGGGCAGATACGCAGTATTTT. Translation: CASSYSASGGADTQYF.

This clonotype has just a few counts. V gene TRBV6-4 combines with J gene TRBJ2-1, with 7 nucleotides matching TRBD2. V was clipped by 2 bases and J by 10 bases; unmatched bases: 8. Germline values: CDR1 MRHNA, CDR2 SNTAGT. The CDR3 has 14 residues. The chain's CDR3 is CASSDGGSSREQFF. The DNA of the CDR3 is TGTGCCAGCAGTGACGGCGGGAGCTCCCGAGAGCAGTTCTTC.

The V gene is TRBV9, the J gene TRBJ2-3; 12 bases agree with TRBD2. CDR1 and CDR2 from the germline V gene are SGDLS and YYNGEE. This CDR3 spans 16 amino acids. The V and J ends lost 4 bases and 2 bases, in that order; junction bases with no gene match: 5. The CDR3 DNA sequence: TGTGCCAGCAGCCCCGGGACTAGCGGGTACACAGATACGCAGTATTTT. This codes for CASSPGTSGYTDTQYF.

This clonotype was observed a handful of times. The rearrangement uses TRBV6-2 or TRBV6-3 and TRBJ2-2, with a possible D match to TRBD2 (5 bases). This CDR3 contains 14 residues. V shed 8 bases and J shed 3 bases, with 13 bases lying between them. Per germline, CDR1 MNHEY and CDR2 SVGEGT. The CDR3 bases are TGTGCCAGCGCCCCTAGCACCTACACCGGGGAGCTGTTTTTT. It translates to CASAPSTYTGELFF.

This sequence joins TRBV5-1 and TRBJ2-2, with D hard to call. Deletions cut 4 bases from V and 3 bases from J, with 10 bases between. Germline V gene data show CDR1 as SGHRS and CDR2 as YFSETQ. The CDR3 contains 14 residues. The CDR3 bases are TGCGCCAGCAGCGTCATTCCGGACACCGGGGAGCTGTTTTTT. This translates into CASSVIPDTGELFF.

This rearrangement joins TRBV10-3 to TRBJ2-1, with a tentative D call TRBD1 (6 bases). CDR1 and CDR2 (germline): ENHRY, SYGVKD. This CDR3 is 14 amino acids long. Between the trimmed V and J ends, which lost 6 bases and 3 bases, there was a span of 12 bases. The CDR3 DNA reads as TGTGCCATCAGAGGACAGAGCCACTACAATGAGCAGTTCTTC. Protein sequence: CAIRGQSHYNEQFF.

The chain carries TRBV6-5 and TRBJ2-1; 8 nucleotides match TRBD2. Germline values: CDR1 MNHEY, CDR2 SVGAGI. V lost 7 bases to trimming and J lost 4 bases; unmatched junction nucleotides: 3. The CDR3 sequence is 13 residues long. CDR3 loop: CASNKREYNEQFF. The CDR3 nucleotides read TGTGCCAGCAATAAGCGGGAGTACAATGAGCAGTTCTTC.

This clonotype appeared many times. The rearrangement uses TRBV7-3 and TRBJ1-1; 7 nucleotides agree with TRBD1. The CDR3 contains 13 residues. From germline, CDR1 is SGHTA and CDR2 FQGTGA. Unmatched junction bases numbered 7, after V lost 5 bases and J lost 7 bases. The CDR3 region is CASSPGQVHEAFF. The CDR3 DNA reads TGTGCCAGCAGCCCCGGACAGGTTCATGAAGCTTTCTTT.

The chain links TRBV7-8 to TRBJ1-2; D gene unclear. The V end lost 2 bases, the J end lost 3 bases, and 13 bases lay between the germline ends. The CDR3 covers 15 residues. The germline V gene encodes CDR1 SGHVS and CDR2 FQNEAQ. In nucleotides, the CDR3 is TGTGCCAGCAGCTTAAGTGGAGGGCTGCACTATGGCTACACCTTC. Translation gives CASSLSGGLHYGYTF.

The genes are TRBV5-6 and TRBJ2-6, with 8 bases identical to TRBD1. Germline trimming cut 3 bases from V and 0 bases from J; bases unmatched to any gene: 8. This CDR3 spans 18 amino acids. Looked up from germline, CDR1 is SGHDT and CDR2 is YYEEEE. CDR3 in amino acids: CASSSSGQVNSGANVLTF. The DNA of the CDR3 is TGTGCCAGCAGCTCTTCGGGACAGGTTAACTCTGGGGCCAACGTCCTGACTTTC.

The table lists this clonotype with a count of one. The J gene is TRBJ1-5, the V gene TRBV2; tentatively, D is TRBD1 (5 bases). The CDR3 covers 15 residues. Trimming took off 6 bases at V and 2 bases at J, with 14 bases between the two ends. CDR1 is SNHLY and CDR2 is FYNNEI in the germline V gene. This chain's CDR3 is CASSEVGRGNQPQHF. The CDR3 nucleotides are TGTGCCAGCAGCGAGGTGGGACGGGGCAATCAGCCCCAGCATTTT.

The CDR3 here is CASSPEGQGGTEAFF. The CDR3 DNA reads as TGCGCCAGCAGCCCAGAGGGACAGGGGGGCACTGAAGCTTTCTTT. The chain couples TRBV5-1 to TRBJ1-1; TRBD1 matches 11 bases. This CDR3 comprises 15 residues. Germline values: CDR1 SGHRS, CDR2 YFSETQ. The V segment lost 4 bases and the J segment 4 bases; nucleotides outside the gene matches: 6.

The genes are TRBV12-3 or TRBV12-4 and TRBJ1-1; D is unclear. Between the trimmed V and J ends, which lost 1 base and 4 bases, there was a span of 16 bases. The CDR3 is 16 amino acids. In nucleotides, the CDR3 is TGTGCCAGCAGTTTAGGGCAAGGGCGAGGGTTCACTGAAGCTTTCTTT. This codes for CASSLGQGRGFTEAFF.

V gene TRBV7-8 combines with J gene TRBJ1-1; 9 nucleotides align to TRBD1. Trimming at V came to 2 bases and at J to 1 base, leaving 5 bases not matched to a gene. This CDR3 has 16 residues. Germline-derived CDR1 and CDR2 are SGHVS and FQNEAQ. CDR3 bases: TGTGCCAGCAGCTTATATCGGACAGGGGAGAACACTGAAGCTTTCTTT. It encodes CASSLYRTGENTEAFF.

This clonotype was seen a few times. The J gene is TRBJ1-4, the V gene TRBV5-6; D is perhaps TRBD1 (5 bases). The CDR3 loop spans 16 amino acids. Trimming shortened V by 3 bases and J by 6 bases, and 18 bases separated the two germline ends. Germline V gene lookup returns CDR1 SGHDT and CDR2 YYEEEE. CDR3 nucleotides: TGTGCCAGCAGCTCAGAACTACGGGGGACGGATGAAAAACTGTTTTTT. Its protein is CASSSELRGTDEKLFF. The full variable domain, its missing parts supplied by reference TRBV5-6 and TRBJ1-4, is DAGVTQSPTHLIKTRGQQVTLRCSPKSGHDTVSWYQQALGQGPQFIFQYYEEEERQRGNFPDRFSGHQFPNYSSELNVNALLLGDSALYLCASSSELRGTDEKLFFGSGTQLSVL.

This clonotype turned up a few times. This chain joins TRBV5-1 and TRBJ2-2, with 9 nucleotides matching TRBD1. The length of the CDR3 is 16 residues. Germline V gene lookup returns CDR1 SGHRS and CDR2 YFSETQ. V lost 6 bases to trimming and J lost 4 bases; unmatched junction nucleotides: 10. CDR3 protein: CASTGQGYSGTGELFF. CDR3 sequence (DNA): TGCGCCAGCACGGGACAGGGTTATTCCGGCACCGGGGAGCTGTTTTTT.

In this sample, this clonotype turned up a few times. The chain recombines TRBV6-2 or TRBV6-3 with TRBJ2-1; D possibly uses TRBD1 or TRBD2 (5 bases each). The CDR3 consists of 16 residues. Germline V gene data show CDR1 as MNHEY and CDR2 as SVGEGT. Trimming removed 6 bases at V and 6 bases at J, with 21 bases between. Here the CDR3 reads CASSPQLFRGGNEQFF. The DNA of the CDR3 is TGTGCCAGCAGCCCCCAACTTTTCCGTGGGGGCAATGAGCAGTTCTTC.

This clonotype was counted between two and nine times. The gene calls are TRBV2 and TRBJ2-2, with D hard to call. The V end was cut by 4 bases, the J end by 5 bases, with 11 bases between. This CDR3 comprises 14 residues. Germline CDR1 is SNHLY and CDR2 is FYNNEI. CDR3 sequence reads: CASSGEASTGELFF. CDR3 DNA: TGTGCCAGCAGTGGTGAAGCATCTACCGGGGAGCTGTTTTTT.

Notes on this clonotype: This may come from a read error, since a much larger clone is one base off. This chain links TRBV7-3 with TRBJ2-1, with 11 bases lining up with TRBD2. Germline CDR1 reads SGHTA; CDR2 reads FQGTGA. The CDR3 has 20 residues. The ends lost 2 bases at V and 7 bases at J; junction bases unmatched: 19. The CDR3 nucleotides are TGTGCCAGCAGCTTACACCTCGGGACTAGCGGTTCCGGGGCCGGGAATGAGCAGTTCTTC. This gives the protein CASSLHLGTSGSGAGNEQFF.

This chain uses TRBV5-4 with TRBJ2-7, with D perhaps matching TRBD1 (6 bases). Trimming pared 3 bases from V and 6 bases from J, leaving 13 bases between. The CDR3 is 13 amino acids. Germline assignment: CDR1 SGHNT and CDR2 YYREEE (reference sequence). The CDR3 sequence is CASSSSSGAEQYF. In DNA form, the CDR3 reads TGTGCCAGCAGCTCTTCTTCAGGGGCCGAGCAGTACTTC.

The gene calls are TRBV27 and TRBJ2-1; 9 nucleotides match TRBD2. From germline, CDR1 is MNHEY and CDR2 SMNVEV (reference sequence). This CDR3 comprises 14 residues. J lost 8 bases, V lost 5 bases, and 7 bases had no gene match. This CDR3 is CASSASSGTDEQFF. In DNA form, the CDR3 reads TGTGCCAGCAGTGCCTCTAGCGGGACCGATGAGCAGTTCTTC.